Listed below are T cell receptor beta chains from one sample, sequenced in a study of blood T cell repertoires in COVID-19. Sequenced by immunoSEQ multiplex PCR; TCRdb stores in-frame clones only, minus some. The sample contains 150,000 to 170,000 clones, about 90% of which appear only once. The specimen sequenced was peripheral blood. The receptor set was obtained from a man aged 50-59 years with acute or convalescent COVID-19. Both conserved end residues are part of each CDR3. A D gene is named only where the DNA matches it firmly. Not every row has a clone size; where given, it reads once, few, many or a size class.

V	J	D	size	DNA	CDR3
TRBV2	TRBJ1-1	.	once	TGTGCCAGGTCCACCGGGACACACAATTCTGAAGCTTTCTTT	CARSTGTHNSEAFF
TRBV6-5	TRBJ1-6	.	.	TGTGCCAGCAGCAACCTTGGAGCCCTCCACTTT	CASSNLGALHF
TRBV11-3	TRBJ2-1	TRBD1	.	TGTGCCAGCAGCTTGAGCGGGACAGGGACCCCCAATGAGCAGTTCTTC	CASSLSGTGTPNEQFF
TRBV28	TRBJ2-2	TRBD2	.	TGTGCCAGCAGTCCGGGACTAGCGGGGACACCGGACACCGGGGAGCTGTTTTTT	CASSPGLAGTPDTGELFF
TRBV19	TRBJ1-5	.	.	TGTGCCAGTAGTAACCCAAGAGGGGGACGGAGCAATCAGCCCCAGCATTTT	CASSNPRGGRSNQPQHF
TRBV30	TRBJ2-1	TRBD2	.	TGTGCCTGGAGTGCTGCAGCGGGAGGATTGGCTGAGCAGTTCTTC	CAWSAAAGGLAEQFF
TRBV27	TRBJ1-5	.	.	TGTGCCAGTAGAGACAATAGCAATCAGCCCCAGCATTTT	CASRDNSNQPQHF
TRBV7-9	TRBJ2-1	TRBD2	.	TGTGCCAGCAGCTTAGGAAGCTGGCGGGGGGGCGCTGAGCAGTTCTTC	CASSLGSWRGGAEQFF
TRBV5-8	TRBJ2-3	TRBD1	.	TGTGCCAGCAGCAGGGACAGGGGGGCAGATACGCAGTATTTT	CASSRDRGADTQYF
TRBV3-1/TRBV3-2	TRBJ1-6	TRBD1	.	TGTGCCAGCAGCCTAGGACAGGGGAATTCACCCCTCCACTTT	CASSLGQGNSPLHF
TRBV6-5	TRBJ1-5	.	.	TGTGCCAGCAGCCTTAACAGGGCTCCCAATCAGCCCCAGCATTTT	CASSLNRAPNQPQHF
TRBV28	TRBJ1-6	TRBD1	.	TGTGCCAGCCGGGACAGGGAGTTCCGTCCCCTCCACTTT	CASRDREFRPLHF
TRBV28	TRBJ1-2	.	.	TGTGCCAGCTATACGGGGGGTGATTATGGCTACACCTTC	CASYTGGDYGYTF
TRBV11-2	TRBJ1-2	.	.	TGTGCCAGCAGCCTCCTTTCCTATGGCTACACCTTC	CASSLLSYGYTF
TRBV2	TRBJ2-6	TRBD2	.	TGTGCCAGCACAGGGAACCCGGGACTAGCGGGAACCGGGGCCAACGTCCTGACTTTC	CASTGNPGLAGTGANVLTF
TRBV5-4	TRBJ2-2	TRBD1	.	TGTGCCAGCAGTAGGGCAGGGGGCTGGACCGGGGAGCTGTTTTTT	CASSRAGGWTGELFF
TRBV5-1	TRBJ2-3	TRBD1	.	TGCGCCAGCAAGGGACAGCTTTTGGCAGATACGCAGTATTTT	CASKGQLLADTQYF
TRBV19	TRBJ2-2	.	.	TGTGCCAGTAGTATAGTTGCGGAGGGCCGGGAGCTGTTTTTT	CASSIVAEGRELFF
TRBV9	TRBJ1-2	.	.	TGTGCCAGCACTCCCGGGTTGACTGACTATGGCTACACCTTC	CASTPGLTDYGYTF
TRBV18	TRBJ2-1	TRBD1	.	TGTGCCAGCTCACGGGGGACAGGGGGCATCGGTGAGCAGTTCTTC	CASSRGTGGIGEQFF
TRBV2	TRBJ1-1	.	.	TGTGCCAGCAGAGAGCGGGAGGGGACTGAAGCTTTCTTT	CASREREGTEAFF
TRBV27	TRBJ1-2	.	once	TGTGCCAGCAGTTCGGCAGGGGCAGGCTATGGCTACACCTTC	CASSSAGAGYGYTF
TRBV4-2	TRBJ1-2	.	.	TGTGCCAGCAGCCACGACATTTCCGGCTATGGCTACACCTTC	CASSHDISGYGYTF
TRBV28	TRBJ1-4	.	.	TGTGCCAGCAGTTTACGGGGGGCAGGCCAAAATGAAAAACTGTTTTTT	CASSLRGAGQNEKLFF
TRBV6-5	TRBJ1-5	.	.	TGTGCCAGCAGTTACTCGAGTCTAAGCAATCAGCCCCAGCATTTT	CASSYSSLSNQPQHF
TRBV11-2	TRBJ1-2	TRBD1	.	TGTGCCATCCCGAAGGGTAGCCCGGGACAGGGTTGGTATGGCTACACCTTC	CAIPKGSPGQGWYGYTF
TRBV25-1	TRBJ2-5	TRBD1	.	TGTGCCAGCAGTGAACATCGGGGACAGAAAGAGACCCAGTACTTC	CASSEHRGQKETQYF
TRBV7-2	TRBJ1-1	.	.	TGTGCCAGCAGCTCCTACACAGGGAGAACGGCTTTCTTT	CASSSYTGRTAFF
TRBV7-9	TRBJ2-3	.	.	TGTGCCAGCAGCTTAGGGCAGGGCACAGATACGCAGTATTTT	CASSLGQGTDTQYF
TRBV5-6	TRBJ2-5	.	once	TGTGCCAGCAGCTTGGAGTTGAGGATTGTAGAGACCCAGTACTTC	CASSLELRIVETQYF
TRBV12-5	TRBJ1-1	TRBD1	.	TGTGCTAGTGTCCTACAGGGGGGATACACTGAAGCTTTCTTT	CASVLQGGYTEAFF
TRBV19	TRBJ2-7	TRBD2	.	TGTGCCAGTAGTGCTAGCGGTAGCTCCTACGAGCAGTACTTC	CASSASGSSYEQYF
TRBV30	TRBJ1-6	.	.	TGTGCCTGGAGTTTACCCTCTCCAGGGGCGAATAATTCACCCCTCCACTTT	CAWSLPSPGANNSPLHF
TRBV10-3	TRBJ2-2	.	.	TGTGCCATCAGTGAGCCGAGCGGGAACACCGGGGAGCTGTTTTTT	CAISEPSGNTGELFF
TRBV5-5	TRBJ2-6	.	.	TGTGCCAGCAGCTCACAGGGGGCCAACGTCCTGACTTTC	CASSSQGANVLTF
TRBV6-1	TRBJ1-2	TRBD1	.	TGTGCCAGCAGGCCGCGCTGGGACAGCTACTATGGCTACACCTTC	CASRPRWDSYYGYTF
TRBV4-1	TRBJ1-5	.	.	TGCGCCAGCAGCCAAGATCCGGGCAGGGGCGATCAGCCCCAGCATTTT	CASSQDPGRGDQPQHF
TRBV6-5	TRBJ1-4	.	once	TGTGCCAGCAGGGTTATAGGGGCTCGGGAAAAACTGTTTTTT	CASRVIGAREKLFF
TRBV29-1	TRBJ2-5	.	.	TGCAGCGTGGGCGGGACCGGGAGAGAGACCCAGTACTTC	CSVGGTGRETQYF
TRBV7-9	TRBJ1-2	.	.	TGTGCCAGCAGCTTGGGCAGGGGATACTATGGCTACACCTTC	CASSLGRGYYGYTF
TRBV5-6	TRBJ2-1	TRBD2	.	TGTGCCAGCAGCCGAACACGGACTAGCGGGAGGTCGGATGAGCAGTTCTTC	CASSRTRTSGRSDEQFF
TRBV25-1	TRBJ1-3	.	few	TGTGCCAGCACCCCCGGGGCTGGAAACACCATATATTTT	CASTPGAGNTIYF
TRBV25-1	TRBJ2-1	TRBD1	.	TGTGCCAGCAGTGAGACAGGGTCCCCTTACAATGAGCAGTTCTTC	CASSETGSPYNEQFF
TRBV24-1	TRBJ2-1	.	.	TGTGCCACCAGTGATTTCCACGCGGGCAGCTCCTACAATGAGCAGTTCTTC	CATSDFHAGSSYNEQFF
TRBV6-5	TRBJ1-2	.	.	TGTGCCAGCAGCCGCGAGGGGAGGGATGGCTACACCTTC	CASSREGRDGYTF
TRBV3-1/TRBV3-2	TRBJ1-2	TRBD1	.	TGTGCCAGCAGCCCCTTTAACGACAGGGGGCCCAGCGATGGCTACACCTTC	CASSPFNDRGPSDGYTF
TRBV28	TRBJ1-4	.	.	TGTGCCGCGACAGATAATGAAAAACTGTTTTTT	CAATDNEKLFF
TRBV27	TRBJ2-5	.	.	TGTGCCATCGTCCCGGACAGAACCCAAGAGACCCAGTACTTC	CAIVPDRTQETQYF
TRBV19	TRBJ1-1	.	.	TGTGCCAGTACCCTTCGCGGCCAACTTGAAGCTTTCTTT	CASTLRGQLEAFF